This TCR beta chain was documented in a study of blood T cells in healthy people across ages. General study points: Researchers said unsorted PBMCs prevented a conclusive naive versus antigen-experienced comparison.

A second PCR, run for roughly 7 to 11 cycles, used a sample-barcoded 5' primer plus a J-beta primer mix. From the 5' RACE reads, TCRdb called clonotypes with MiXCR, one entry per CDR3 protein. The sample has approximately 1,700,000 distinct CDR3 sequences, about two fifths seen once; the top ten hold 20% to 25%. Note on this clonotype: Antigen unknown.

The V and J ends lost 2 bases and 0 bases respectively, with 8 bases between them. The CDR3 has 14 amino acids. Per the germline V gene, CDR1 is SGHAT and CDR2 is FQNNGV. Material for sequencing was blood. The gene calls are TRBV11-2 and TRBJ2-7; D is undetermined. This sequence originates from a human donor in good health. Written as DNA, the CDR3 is TGTGCCAGCAGCTTACAGGTGATCTCCTACGAGCAGTACTTC. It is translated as CASSLQVISYEQYF.